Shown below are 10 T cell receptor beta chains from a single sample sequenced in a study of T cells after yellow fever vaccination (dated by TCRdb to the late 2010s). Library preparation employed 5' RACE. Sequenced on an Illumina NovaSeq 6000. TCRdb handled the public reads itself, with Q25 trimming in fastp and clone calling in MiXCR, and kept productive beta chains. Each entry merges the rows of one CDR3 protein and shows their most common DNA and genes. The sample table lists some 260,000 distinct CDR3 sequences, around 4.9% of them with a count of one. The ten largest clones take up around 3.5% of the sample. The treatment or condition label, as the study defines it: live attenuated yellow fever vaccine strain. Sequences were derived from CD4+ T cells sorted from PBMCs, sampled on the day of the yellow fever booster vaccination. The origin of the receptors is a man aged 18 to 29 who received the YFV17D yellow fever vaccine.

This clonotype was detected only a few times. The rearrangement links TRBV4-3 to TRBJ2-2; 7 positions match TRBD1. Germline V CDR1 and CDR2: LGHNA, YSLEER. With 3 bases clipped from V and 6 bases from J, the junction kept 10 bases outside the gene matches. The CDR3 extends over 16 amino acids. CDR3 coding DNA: TGCGCCAGCAGCCAGAGACCGACAGGGATGGCCGGGGAGCTGTTTTTT. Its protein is CASSQRPTGMAGELFF.

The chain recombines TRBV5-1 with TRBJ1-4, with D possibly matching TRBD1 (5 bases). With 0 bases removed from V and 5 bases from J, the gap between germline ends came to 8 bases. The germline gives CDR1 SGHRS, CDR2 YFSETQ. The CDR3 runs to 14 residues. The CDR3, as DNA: TGCGCCAGCAGCTTGGGACAGCAGAATGAAAAACTGTTTTTT. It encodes CASSLGQQNEKLFF.

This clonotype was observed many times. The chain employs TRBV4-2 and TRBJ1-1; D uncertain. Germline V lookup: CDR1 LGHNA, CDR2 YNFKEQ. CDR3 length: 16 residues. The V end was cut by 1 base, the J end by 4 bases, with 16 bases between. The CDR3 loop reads CASSQVGRQRVTEAFF. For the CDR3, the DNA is TGTGCCAGCAGCCAAGTCGGGCGCCAAAGGGTCACTGAAGCTTTCTTT.

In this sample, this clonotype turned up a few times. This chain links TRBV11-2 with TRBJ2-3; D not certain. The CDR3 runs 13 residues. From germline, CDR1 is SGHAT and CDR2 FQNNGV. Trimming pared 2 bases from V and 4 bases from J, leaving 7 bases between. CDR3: CASSLIGPDTQYF. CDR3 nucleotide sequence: TGTGCCAGCAGCTTAATAGGGCCAGATACGCAGTATTTT.

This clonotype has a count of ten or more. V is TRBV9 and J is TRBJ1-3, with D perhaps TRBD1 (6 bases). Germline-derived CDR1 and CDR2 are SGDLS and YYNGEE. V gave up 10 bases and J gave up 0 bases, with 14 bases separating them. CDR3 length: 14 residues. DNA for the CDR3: TGTGCCTCAGGGGCAGGCTCCTCTGGAAACACCATATATTTT. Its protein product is CASGAGSSGNTIYF.

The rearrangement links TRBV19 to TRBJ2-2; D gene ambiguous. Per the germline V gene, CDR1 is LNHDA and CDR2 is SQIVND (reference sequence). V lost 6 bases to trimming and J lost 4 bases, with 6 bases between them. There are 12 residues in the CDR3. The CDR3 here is CASRSVTGELFF. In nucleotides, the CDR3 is TGTGCCAGTAGATCAGTCACCGGGGAGCTGTTTTTT.

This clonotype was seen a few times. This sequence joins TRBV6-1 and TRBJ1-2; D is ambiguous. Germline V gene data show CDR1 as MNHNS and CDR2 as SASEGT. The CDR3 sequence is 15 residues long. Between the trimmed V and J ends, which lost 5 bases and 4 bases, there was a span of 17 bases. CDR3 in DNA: TGTGCCAGCAGTAGAGAGGGAGACCCTACCTATGGCTACACCTTC. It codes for CASSREGDPTYGYTF.

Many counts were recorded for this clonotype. The CDR3 sequence is CASSFAGTAGTEAFF. The CDR3 DNA reads as TGTGCCAGCAGCTTCGCTGGGACGGCGGGCACTGAAGCTTTCTTT. V usage is TRBV7-6 and J usage is TRBJ1-1, with a tentative D call TRBD1 (5 bases). The CDR3 extends over 15 amino acids. Germline values: CDR1 SGHVS, CDR2 FNYEAQ. Trimming shortened V by 3 bases and J by 4 bases, and 15 bases separated the two germline ends.

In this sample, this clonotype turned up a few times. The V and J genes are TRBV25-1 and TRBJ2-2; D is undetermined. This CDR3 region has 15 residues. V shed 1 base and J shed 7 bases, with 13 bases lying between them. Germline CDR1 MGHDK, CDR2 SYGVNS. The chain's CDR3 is CASSEFGPGYGELFF. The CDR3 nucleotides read TGTGCCAGCAGTGAATTTGGGCCTGGGTACGGGGAGCTGTTTTTT.

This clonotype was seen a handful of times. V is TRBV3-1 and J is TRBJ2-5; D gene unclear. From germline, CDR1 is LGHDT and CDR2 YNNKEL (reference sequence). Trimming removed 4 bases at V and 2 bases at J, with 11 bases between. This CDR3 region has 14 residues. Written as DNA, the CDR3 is TGTGCCAGCAGCCTGGCAGGTAGACAAGAGACCCAGTACTTC. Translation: CASSLAGRQETQYF.